This T cell receptor (beta chain) stems from a study of blood T cell repertoires in COVID-19 (dated by TCRdb to 2020 to 2022). Regarding the complete study: Samples covering the acute and convalescent phases of COVID-19 were provided by collaborators in the United States, Italy and Spain. The material from the prospective study consisted of cDNA or gDNA derived from T cells, B-cell-depleted T cells, or PBMCs. Deeply sampled blood TCRbeta repertoires from subjects exposed to, actively infected with, or recovered from COVID-19 were included in the dataset. A freely available public database, intended as a resource for researchers studying the immune response to SARS-CoV-2, is where the repertoires were released. Samples were obtained from the ongoing ImmuneRACE study (first 160 participants) and from approximately 1,200 subjects provided by 6 global collaborators. Nearly every sample came with metadata listing a de-identified subject ID, COVID-19 status, age in years and sex. Where available, HLA class I and class II types were obtained from metadata supplied by the sample provider rather than from assay-based typing. Beyond this particular receptor, the publication reports: The quantity of clinical and demographic metadata differed by source and by participant and was supplied without curation.

The CDR3, from cysteine to phenylalanine, totals 14 residues. The DNA shown is the 42-base CDR3, in frame from base 1. At the junction V is shortened by 2 bases and J by 8 bases, with 10 bases in between. CDR1 and CDR2, looked up from the germline V gene, are KGHSH and LQKENI. TCRbeta CDR3 regions were amplified from genomic DNA by means of the immunoSEQ Assay, a bias-controlled multiplex PCR. The original pipeline was this. Within the assay, amplification of reference gene primers was used to estimate how many nucleated cells each sample contained. To quantify the absolute abundance of each unique TCRbeta CDR3 rearrangement, sequence reads were collapsed and filtered. For each sample, productive Simpson clonality was calculated as the square root of Simpson's diversity index across productive rearrangements. TCRdb retrieved this table from immuneACCESS and kept in-frame rearrangements only. Not all clones are present; in checked studies, unresolved V genes account for under half, and no reason is known for the remainder. V, J and clone size are those of that table, while D and trimming were read from the DNA. This sample gives around 250,000 clones in total; approximately 82% of them show up just once. 5.7% of the sample is in the top ten clones.

A note on this clone: It has no known antigen specificity. Base qualities are not provided; no much larger clone lies one nucleotide away.

Whole blood was collected in K2EDTA tubes by collaborating institutions according to the institutions' own protocols. Collaborator samples were shipped for TCRbeta analysis as frozen whole blood, isolated PBMCs, or DNA extracted from either sample type. What was sequenced was peripheral blood. The sequence derives from an older man with acute or convalescent COVID-19. The V and J segments used are TRBV18 and TRBJ1-6; TRBD1 is a possible D gene, resting on 6 matching bases. At the DNA level, the sequence is TGTGCCAGCTCACCAGAGACAGGACATTCACCCCTCCACTTT. Translated, it reads CASSPETGHSPLHF.